This TCR beta chain was documented in a study of T cell responses to AZD1222 COVID-19 vaccine (dated by TCRdb to the early 2020s). With regard to the full study: A total of over 230 trial participants underwent TCR sequencing, of whom 207 received two doses of AZD1222 and around 26 received two doses of the MenACWY control vaccine. Trial participants were enrolled by age into 18-55, 56-69 and 70-plus year subgroups, with approximately 160, 26 and 62 TCR-sequenced participants respectively.

The CDR3 regions of human TCRbeta chains were analyzed by immunosequencing. The paper's data handling went like this. TCRs in the repertoires were matched against a reference library of SARS-CoV-2-specific TCRs that had been generated with the MIRA antigen-specificity platform. Breadth meant the fraction of unique TCRs that were SARS-CoV-2-associated, whereas depth meant the fraction of total T cells that were SARS-CoV-2-associated. Using the MIRA data, each spike-specific TCR was mapped to the spike region that the TCR reacts to and placed in a CD4 or CD8 class. Log10-transformed breadth and depth values were compared by one-way ANOVA with Sidak's multiple comparisons tests. TCRdb's version of the immuneACCESS table is confined to in-frame rearrangements and falls short of the full clone set. An unresolved V gene accounts for under half of the shortfall where checked; the remainder is of unknown origin. V and J calls and clone size are those listed in that table; D and trimming were worked out from the DNA. The sample table records tens of thousands of clones; about 81% of these occur just once. Roughly 25% of the sample comes from the top ten.

The sample's time point label, in plain terms: about 28 days (+/-7) after the second vaccine dose. Because spike-specific TCR depth and breadth did not differ between the two schedules, AZD1222 recipients who got a second dose at roughly 4 weeks were pooled with those who got a second dose at roughly 12 weeks. Samples from vaccinated people were obtained from the UK trials COV001 and COV002, which included a single-blind randomized controlled phase 2/3 trial of AZD1222 (ChAdOx1 nCoV-19) in healthy adults. For TCRbeta chain sequencing, PBMC samples from trial participants were taken at day 0 and at day 28 after the second dose. Note on this clone: Its specific antigen is unknown. No much larger clone is present one base from it, and per-base qualities are unavailable.

Overall study outcomes, separate from this receptor: A significant rise in spike-specific TCR breadth and depth was observed after two AZD1222 doses relative to day 0 and relative to MenACWY recipients. In the small 56-69-year group, the increase in depth fell short of significance, most likely because of low power. Because no samples from the day 14 peak response were available, repertoires could be characterized only after the peak T cell response. CD4 TCRs associated with the vaccine covered the entire spike protein, and the dominant responses were in regions 160-218 and 743-854. Reportedly, almost half of the unique spike-specific TCRs recognized epitopes lying outside the regions that are mutated in the B.1.351 and B.1.1.7 variants. Participants were mostly white British, with more females than males. The authors suggested clonal diversity may have been underestimated. Conclusions about previously exposed vaccinees were limited because only six AZD1222 recipients were SARS-CoV-2 seropositive at baseline.

Trimming takes 4 bases from V and 2 bases from J, and the germline ends sit 13 bases apart. Including the terminal cysteine and phenylalanine, the CDR3 comprises 15 residues. The DNA shown is the 45-base CDR3, in frame from base 1. Sequences SGHTS (CDR1) and YDEGEE (CDR2) are obtained from the germline V gene. The TCR was taken from an adult who received the AZD1222 COVID-19 vaccine. The sample in question was peripheral blood, obtained 28 days after the second AZD1222 dose. The chain employs TRBV5-8 and TRBJ1-3; the D segment could be TRBD1, given 6 matching bases. The CDR3 reads CASSPAGAAGNTIYF. At the DNA level, the sequence is TGTGCCAGCAGCCCCGCGGGGGCGGCTGGAAACACCATATATTTT.